Each of the 14 T cell receptor beta chains below was sequenced from the same sample in a study of blood T cell repertoires in COVID-19. Profiling relied on immunoSEQ multiplex PCR, and the TCRdb table lists in-frame clones only, not all of them. The sample lists 270,000 or so clones, around 85% occurring once. What was sequenced was peripheral blood. Every receptor here comes from a human donor with COVID-19, enrolled during active disease. The donor label of this sample is uncertain.

This chain uses TRBV28 with TRBJ2-6, with 9 positions matching TRBD1. Germline trimming cut 6 bases from V and 0 bases from J; bases unmatched to any gene: 3. The CDR3 is 16 amino acids. Germline V gene lookup returns CDR1 MDHEN and CDR2 SYDVKM. CDR3 region: CASRGTGNSGANVLTF. In DNA, the CDR3 is TGTGCCAGCAGGGGGACAGGGAACTCTGGGGCCAACGTCCTGACTTTC. Complete variable domain (other parts from reference TRBV28 and TRBJ2-6): DVKVTQSSRYLVKRTGEKVFLECVQDMDHENMFWYRQDPGLGLRLIYFSYDVKMKEKGDIPEGYSVSREKKERFSLILESASTNQTSMYLCASRGTGNSGANVLTFGAGSRLTVL.

This chain connects TRBV29-1 to TRBJ1-1, with unresolved D. Germline CDR1 and CDR2: SQVTM and ANQGSEA. This CDR3 comprises 13 residues. V lost 7 bases to trimming and J lost 1 base, with 13 bases between them. The CDR3 protein is CSAQTHQNTEAFF. The CDR3 DNA sequence: TGCAGCGCCCAGACACACCAGAACACTGAAGCTTTCTTT.

The chain couples TRBV9 to TRBJ2-5; possible D gene TRBD1, 5 bases. The CDR3 has 14 residues. Trimming pared 0 bases from V and 7 bases from J, leaving 13 bases between. Germline-derived CDR1 and CDR2 are SGDLS and YYNGEE. The CDR3 nucleotides are TGTGCCAGCAGCGTAGCTCCCAGGGTAGGGACCCAGTACTTC. Encoded protein: CASSVAPRVGTQYF. Drawing the rest from reference TRBV9 and TRBJ2-5, the complete variable domain is DSGVTQTPKHLITATGQRVTLRCSPRSGDLSVYWYQQSLDQGLQFLIQYYNGEERAKGNILERFSAQQFPDLHSELNLSSLELGDSALYFCASSVAPRVGTQYFGPGTRLLVL.

The CDR3 nucleotides read TGTGCCAGCAGTGAACAAGGGACACCCTACTACGAGCAGTACTTC. This gives the protein CASSEQGTPYYEQYF. This chain connects TRBV25-1 to TRBJ2-7, with D perhaps matching TRBD1 (6 bases). Per germline, CDR1 MGHDK and CDR2 SYGVNS. Trimming stripped 2 bases from V and 3 bases from J, with 14 bases between. This CDR3 has 15 amino acids.

V is TRBV6-6 and J is TRBJ1-5; TRBD1 matches at 7 bases. CDR1 is MNHNY, CDR2 SVGAGI, per germline (reference sequence). CDR3 length equals 13 residues. Trimming took 0 bases from V and 11 from J; bases not matched to a gene: 4. The CDR3 spells CASSYSLDRSQHF. CDR3 nucleotide sequence: TGTGCCAGCAGTTACTCCCTGGACAGGTCCCAGCATTTT.

The gene calls are TRBV11-2 and TRBJ2-1; 11 bases are a match to TRBD2. V lost 0 bases and J lost 7; bases outside the gene matches: 11. CDR3 size: 18 residues. CDR1 is SGHAT, CDR2 FQNNGV, per germline. This CDR3 is CASSLDQGLAESRNEQFF. CDR3 coding DNA: TGTGCCAGCAGCTTAGATCAGGGACTAGCGGAATCGAGGAATGAGCAGTTCTTC.

This chain links TRBV3-1 (or the pseudogene TRBV3-2) with TRBJ2-1; 8 nucleotides agree with TRBD1. With 2 bases clipped from V and 1 base from J, the junction kept 7 bases outside the gene matches. The germline V gene has CDR1 LGHDT and CDR2 YNNKEL (reference sequence). This CDR3 contains 17 residues. CDR3 region: CASSQIKQGVSYNEQFF. In nucleotides, the CDR3 is TGTGCCAGCAGCCAAATAAAACAGGGGGTATCCTACAATGAGCAGTTCTTC.

The V and J genes are TRBV30 and TRBJ2-7, with 10 bases identical to TRBD1. This CDR3 region has 16 residues. CDR1 is GTSNPN and CDR2 is SVGIG in the germline V gene (reference sequence). Germline trimming cut 0 bases from V and 5 bases from J; bases unmatched to any gene: 10. The CDR3 reads CAWSVSPGQGKNEQYF. DNA for the CDR3: TGTGCCTGGAGTGTTTCCCCGGGACAGGGGAAGAACGAGCAGTACTTC.

The chain recombines TRBV5-1 with TRBJ2-3, with 12 positions matching TRBD1. V trimming: 3 bases; J trimming: 7 bases; junction bases outside the gene matches: 9. Germline values: CDR1 SGHRS, CDR2 YFSETQ. The CDR3 totals 16 residues. For the CDR3, the DNA is TGCGCCAGCAGCTCGCCGGGACAGGGGGCTAGGAATACGCAGTATTTT. It codes for CASSSPGQGARNTQYF.

There are a few counts of this clone. The chain links TRBV15 to TRBJ1-3; D call uncertain. Deletions cut 0 bases from V and 0 bases from J, with 9 bases between. The CDR3 extends over 16 amino acids. Germline V gives CDR1 LNHNV, CDR2 YYDKDF (reference sequence). CDR3 residues: CATSRDHGGSGNTIYF. The CDR3 DNA sequence: TGTGCCACCAGCAGAGATCATGGCGGCTCTGGAAACACCATATATTTT.

The chain employs TRBV19 and TRBJ2-7; D is uncertain. Trimming left V 3 bases short and J 3 bases short, with 9 bases between. The germline V gene has CDR1 LNHDA and CDR2 SQIVND (reference sequence). This CDR3 region has 13 residues. CDR3 nucleotides: TGTGCCAGTAGTATCGACCTAGACTACGAGCAGTACTTC. Translated: CASSIDLDYEQYF.

The chain has TRBV11-2 and TRBJ2-7, with a tentative D call TRBD1 (6 bases). Trimming removed 0 bases at V and 3 bases at J, with 12 bases between. This CDR3 spans 15 amino acids. Looked up from germline, CDR1 is SGHAT and CDR2 is FQNNGV. CDR3 sequence (DNA): TGTGCCAGCAGCTTAGAAGGACAGCCGGACTACGAGCAGTACTTC. It specifies CASSLEGQPDYEQYF.

The rearrangement uses TRBV29-1 and TRBJ2-5, with TRBD1 identical over 9 bases. The trim removed 3 bases at V and 5 bases at J, leaving 4 bases unmatched. The CDR3 is 13 residues long. CDR1 SQVTM and CDR2 ANQGSEA come from the germline V gene. The CDR3 here is CSVEATGGETQYF. The CDR3 DNA sequence: TGCAGCGTTGAGGCGACAGGGGGGGAGACCCAGTACTTC.

The chain has TRBV14 and TRBJ2-7; 7 bases are a match to TRBD2. Germline loops: CDR1 SGHDN, CDR2 FVKESK. V trimming: 4 bases; J trimming: 6 bases; junction bases outside the gene matches: 9. CDR3 length equals 14 residues. The CDR3 region is CASSPRTRSPEQYF. The CDR3, as DNA: TGTGCCAGCAGCCCACGGACTAGGTCGCCCGAGCAGTACTTC.